This TCR beta chain was found in a study of blood T cell repertoires in COVID-19. Study information: There were acute and convalescent COVID-19 samples, and they came from the United States, Italy and Spain.

Per the authors' pipeline: From reference gene primer amplification, estimates of nucleated cell counts were derived. Sequenced by immunoSEQ multiplex PCR; TCRdb stores in-frame clones only, minus some. D and trimming were read from the DNA, whereas the V and J calls and clone size are those reported in that table. The profile covers tens of thousands of clones, with around 84% appearing a single time and roughly 1.6% taken by the ten largest. This clone is medium-sized within its sample. The sequenced sample consisted of peripheral blood. The sequence was collected from a man aged 45 to 65 with acute or convalescent COVID-19.

The CDR3 sequence is CASSSTGVGEAFF. In nucleotides, the CDR3 is TGTGCCAGCAGCTCGACAGGGGTGGGTGAAGCTTTCTTT. The chain has TRBV27 and TRBJ1-1; 8 positions match TRBD1. Germline loops: CDR1 MNHEY, CDR2 SMNVEV (reference sequence). CDR3 size: 13 residues. J gave up 7 bases and V 6 bases, and 7 bases lay outside the gene matches.